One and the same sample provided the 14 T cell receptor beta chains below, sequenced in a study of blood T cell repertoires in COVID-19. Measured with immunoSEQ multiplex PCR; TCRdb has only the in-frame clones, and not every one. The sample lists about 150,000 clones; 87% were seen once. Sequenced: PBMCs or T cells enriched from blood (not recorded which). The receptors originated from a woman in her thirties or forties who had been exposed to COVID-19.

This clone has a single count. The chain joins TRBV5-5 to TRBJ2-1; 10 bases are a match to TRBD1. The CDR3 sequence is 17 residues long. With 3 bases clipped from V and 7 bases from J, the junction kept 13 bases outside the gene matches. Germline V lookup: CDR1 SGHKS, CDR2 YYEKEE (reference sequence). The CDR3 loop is CASSSFPSTGGANEQFF. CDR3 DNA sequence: TGTGCCAGCAGCTCATTCCCTTCGACAGGGGGCGCGAATGAGCAGTTCTTC.

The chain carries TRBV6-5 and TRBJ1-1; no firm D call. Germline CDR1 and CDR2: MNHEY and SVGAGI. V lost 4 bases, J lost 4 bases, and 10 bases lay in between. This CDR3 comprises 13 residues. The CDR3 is CASSSPYPTEAFF. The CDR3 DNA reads TGTGCCAGCAGTTCCCCGTATCCCACTGAAGCTTTCTTT.

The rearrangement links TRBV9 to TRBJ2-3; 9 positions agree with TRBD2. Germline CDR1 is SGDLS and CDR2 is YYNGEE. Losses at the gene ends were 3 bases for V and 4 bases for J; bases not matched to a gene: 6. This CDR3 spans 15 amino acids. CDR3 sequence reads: CASSAEGLAPDTQYF. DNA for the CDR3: TGTGCCAGCAGCGCCGAGGGACTAGCACCAGATACGCAGTATTTT. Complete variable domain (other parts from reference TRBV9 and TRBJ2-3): DSGVTQTPKHLITATGQRVTLRCSPRSGDLSVYWYQQSLDQGLQFLIQYYNGEERAKGNILERFSAQQFPDLHSELNLSSLELGDSALYFCASSAEGLAPDTQYFGPGTRLTVL.

DNA of the CDR3: TGTGCCAGCTCACCACGTCCAGGGGAAGGCTACAATGAGCAGTTCTTC. Protein sequence: CASSPRPGEGYNEQFF. V usage is TRBV18 and J usage is TRBJ2-1; a weak D match, TRBD1 (6 bases). The germline gives CDR1 KGHSH, CDR2 LQKENI. V lost 1 base and J 3 bases, leaving 13 bases between the germline ends. The CDR3 consists of 16 residues.

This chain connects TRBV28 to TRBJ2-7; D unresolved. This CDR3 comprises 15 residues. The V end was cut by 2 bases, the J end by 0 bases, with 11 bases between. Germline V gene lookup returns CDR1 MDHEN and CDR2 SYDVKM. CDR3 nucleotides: TGTGCCAGCAGTTTAGGGCAGAGAAGCTCCTACGAGCAGTACTTC. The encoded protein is CASSLGQRSSYEQYF.

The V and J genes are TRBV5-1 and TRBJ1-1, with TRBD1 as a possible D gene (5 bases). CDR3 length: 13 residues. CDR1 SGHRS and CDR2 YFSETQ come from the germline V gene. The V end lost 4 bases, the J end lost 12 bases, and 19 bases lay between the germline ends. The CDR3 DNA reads TGCGCCAGCAGCGCCCAGGCCAGGGTGGAACCTTTCTTT. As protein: CASSAQARVEPFF. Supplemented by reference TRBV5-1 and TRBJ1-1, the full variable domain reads KAGVTQTPRYLIKTRGQQVTLSCSPISGHRSVSWYQQTPGQGLQFLFEYFSETQRNKGNFPGRFSGRQFSNSRSEMNVSTLELGDSALYLCASSAQARVEPFFGQGTRLTVV.

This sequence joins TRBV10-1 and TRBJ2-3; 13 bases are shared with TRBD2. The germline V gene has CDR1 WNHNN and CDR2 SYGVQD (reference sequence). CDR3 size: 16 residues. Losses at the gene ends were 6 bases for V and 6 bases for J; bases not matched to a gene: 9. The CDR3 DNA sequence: TGCGCCAGCAGCCCCGGGACTAGCGGGGCCGGGGATACGCAGTATTTT. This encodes CASSPGTSGAGDTQYF.

CDR3 DNA sequence: TGTGCCACCGCACAGGGCAATCAGCCCCAGCATTTT. Its protein product is CATAQGNQPQHF. The chain has TRBV24-1 and TRBJ1-5, with a weak D call TRBD1 (5 bases). Germline CDR1 KGHDR, CDR2 SFDVKD. This CDR3 has 12 amino acids. Trimming removed 9 bases at V and 2 bases at J, with 7 bases between.

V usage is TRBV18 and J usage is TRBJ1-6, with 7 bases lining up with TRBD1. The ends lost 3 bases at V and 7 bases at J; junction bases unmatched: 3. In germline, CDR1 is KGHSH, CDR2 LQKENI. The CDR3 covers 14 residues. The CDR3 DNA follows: TGTGCCAGCTCACCCCGGGACAGAAATTCACCCCTCCACTTT. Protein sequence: CASSPRDRNSPLHF. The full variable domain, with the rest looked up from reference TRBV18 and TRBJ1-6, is NAGVMQNPRHLVRRRGQEARLRCSPMKGHSHVYWYRQLPEEGLKFMVYLQKENIIDESGMPKERFSAEFPKEGPSILRIQQVVRGDSAAYFCASSPRDRNSPLHFGNGTRLTVT.

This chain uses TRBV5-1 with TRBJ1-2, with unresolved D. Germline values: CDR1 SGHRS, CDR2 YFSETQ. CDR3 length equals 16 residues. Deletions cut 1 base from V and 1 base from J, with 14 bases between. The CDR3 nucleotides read TGCGCCAGCAGCTTGAGTGCCAATAAACTTAACTATGGCTACACCTTC. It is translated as CASSLSANKLNYGYTF.

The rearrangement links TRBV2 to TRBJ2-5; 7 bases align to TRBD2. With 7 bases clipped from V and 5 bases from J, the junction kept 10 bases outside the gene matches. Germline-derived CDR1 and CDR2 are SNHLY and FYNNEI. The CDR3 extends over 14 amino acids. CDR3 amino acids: CASITVGRGETQYF. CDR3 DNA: TGTGCCAGCATAACGGTCGGGCGGGGGGAGACCCAGTACTTC. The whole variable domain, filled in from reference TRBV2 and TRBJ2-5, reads EPEVTQTPSHQVTQMGQEVILRCVPISNHLYFYWYRQILGQKVEFLVSFYNNEISEKSEIFDDQFSVERPDGSNFTLKIRSTKLEDSAMYFCASITVGRGETQYFGPGTRLLVL.

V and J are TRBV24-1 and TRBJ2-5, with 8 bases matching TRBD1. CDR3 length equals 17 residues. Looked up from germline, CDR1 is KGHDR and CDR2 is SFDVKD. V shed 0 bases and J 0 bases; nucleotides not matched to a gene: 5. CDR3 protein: CATSDLVTDRDQETQYF. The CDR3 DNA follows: TGTGCCACCAGTGATTTGGTGACGGACAGGGACCAAGAGACCCAGTACTTC.

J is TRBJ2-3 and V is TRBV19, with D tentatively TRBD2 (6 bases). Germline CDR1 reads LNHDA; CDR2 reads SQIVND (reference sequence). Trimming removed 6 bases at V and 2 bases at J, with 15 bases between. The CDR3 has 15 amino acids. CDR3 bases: TGTGCCAGTAGAAGTACGGGGGTCTCCACAGATACGCAGTATTTT. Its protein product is CASRSTGVSTDTQYF.

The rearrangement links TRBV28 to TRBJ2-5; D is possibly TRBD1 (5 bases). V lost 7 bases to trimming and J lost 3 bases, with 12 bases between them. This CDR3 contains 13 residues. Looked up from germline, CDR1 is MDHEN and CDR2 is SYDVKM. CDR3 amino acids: CASTKTAKETQYF. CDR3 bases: TGTGCCAGCACCAAGACAGCGAAAGAGACCCAGTACTTC. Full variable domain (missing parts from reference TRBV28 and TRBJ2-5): DVKVTQSSRYLVKRTGEKVFLECVQDMDHENMFWYRQDPGLGLRLIYFSYDVKMKEKGDIPEGYSVSREKKERFSLILESASTNQTSMYLCASTKTAKETQYFGPGTRLLVL.